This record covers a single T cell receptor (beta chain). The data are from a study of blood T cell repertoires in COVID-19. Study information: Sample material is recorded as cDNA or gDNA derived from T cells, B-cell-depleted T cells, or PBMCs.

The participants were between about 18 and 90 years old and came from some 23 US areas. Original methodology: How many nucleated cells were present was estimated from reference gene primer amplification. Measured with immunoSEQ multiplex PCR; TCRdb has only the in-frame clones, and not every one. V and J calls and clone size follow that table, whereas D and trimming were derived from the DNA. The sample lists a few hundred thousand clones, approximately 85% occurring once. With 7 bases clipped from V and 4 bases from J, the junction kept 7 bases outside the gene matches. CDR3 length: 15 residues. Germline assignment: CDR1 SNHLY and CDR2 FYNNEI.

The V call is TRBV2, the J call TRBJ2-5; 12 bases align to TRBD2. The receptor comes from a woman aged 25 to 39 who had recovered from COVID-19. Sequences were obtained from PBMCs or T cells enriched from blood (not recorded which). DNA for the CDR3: TGTGCCAGCAAGACTAGCGGGGGTTCAGGAGAGACCCAGTACTTC. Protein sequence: CASKTSGGSGETQYF.